This T cell receptor (beta chain) was captured in a study of blood T cells in healthy people across ages. Broader study findings: TCR beta diversity, measured per million T cells, fell in a roughly linear way with age.

Together with a sample-barcoded 5' primer, a J-beta primer mix was included in a second PCR lasting roughly 6 to 12 cycles. A template-switch adaptor that had 12 random nucleotides put a tag on each cDNA molecule. TCRdb recomputed calls from the 5' RACE reads with MiXCR, one row per CDR3 protein. The sample consists of some 1.1 million distinct CDR3 sequences, 35% to 45% of them appearing once. V was shortened by 5 bases and J by 2 bases, with 10 bases between the two germline ends. CDR3 length: 13 residues. Per germline, CDR1 SGHTA and CDR2 FQGTGA. Each sample had at least 7 million PBMCs isolated. Each sample provided at least 6 micrograms of extracted total RNA. In regard to this clonotype: Its antigen is unidentified.

The clonotype comes from a man younger than 35 in good health. The chain has TRBV7-3 and TRBJ2-7; TRBD2 is a possible D gene (5 bases). Material for sequencing was blood. CDR3 region: CASSLERAYEQYF. CDR3 DNA: TGTGCCAGCAGCCTGGAGAGGGCCTACGAGCAGTACTTC.